The 27 T cell receptor beta chains presented below share a single source sample, sequenced in a study of radiotherapy plus CTLA-4 blockade in lung cancer (dated by TCRdb to about 2018). Libraries were made using the immunoSEQ multiplex PCR assay. TCRdb provides this immuneACCESS table in a form limited to in-frame rearrangements. Some clones are lacking; in checked studies, under half of them reflect an unresolved V gene, and why the rest are absent is not known. This sample lists tens of thousands of clones; almost 65% were detected once. About 18% of the sample is in the top ten clones. The sample consisted of peripheral blood, taken from a patient treated with radiotherapy plus ipilimumab. Receptors originate from a human donor with non-small cell lung cancer who had a partial response to radiotherapy plus ipilimumab.

V and J are TRBV19 and TRBJ2-5; D unclear. The CDR3 has 14 amino acids. The germline V and J ends were trimmed by 4 bases and 5 bases, with 14 bases remaining between them. CDR1 and CDR2 from the germline V gene are LNHDA and SQIVND (reference sequence). The CDR3 DNA reads TGTGCCAGTAGTAGTCTCGCAGGCTTGGAGACCCAGTACTTC. This gives the protein CASSSLAGLETQYF.

This rearrangement joins TRBV11-2 to TRBJ1-1; TRBD1 might be the D (5 bases). The CDR3 runs to 13 residues. CDR1 and CDR2 from the germline V gene are SGHAT and FQNNGV. V was clipped by 5 bases and J by 1 base, with 8 bases between them. The CDR3: CASSGDRNTEAFF. The DNA for the CDR3 is TGTGCCAGCAGCGGTGACAGGAACACTGAAGCTTTCTTT. Complete variable domain (other parts from reference TRBV11-2 and TRBJ1-1): EAGVAQSPRYKIIEKRQSVAFWCNPISGHATLYWYQQILGQGPKLLIQFQNNGVVDDSQLPKDRFSAERLKGVDSTLKIQPAKLEDSAVYLCASSGDRNTEAFFGQGTRLTVV.

In its sample, this clone was seen a few times. V gene TRBV5-6 combines with J gene TRBJ1-1, with TRBD1 matching 7 bases. The V segment lost 4 bases and the J segment 1 base; nucleotides outside the gene matches: 7. Germline V gives CDR1 SGHDT, CDR2 YYEEEE. This CDR3 comprises 15 residues. The CDR3 DNA reads TGTGCCAGCAGCCCATCGGGGGACAGGAACACTGAAGCTTTCTTT. Translated, it gives CASSPSGDRNTEAFF.

This chain uses TRBV13 with TRBJ2-1, with 10 bases fitting TRBD2. V gave up 3 bases and J gave up 6 bases; unmatched junction bases: 11. The CDR3 spans 17 residues. CDR1 and CDR2 (germline): PRHDT, FYEKMQ (reference sequence). CDR3 bases: TGTGCCAGCAGCTTTCTCAGCGGGGGGACTAGCGCCAATGAGCAGTTCTTC. Protein: CASSFLSGGTSANEQFF.

This chain uses TRBV18 with TRBJ2-3; tentatively, D is TRBD1 (5 bases). Germline CDR1 is KGHSH and CDR2 is LQKENI. Trimming left V 2 bases short and J 9 bases short, with 12 bases between. The CDR3 consists of 13 residues. Here the CDR3 reads CASSPTDIETQYF. CDR3 DNA sequence: TGTGCCAGCTCACCAACGGACATCGAAACGCAGTATTTT.

This clone is a singleton in its sample. The rearrangement links TRBV7-9 to TRBJ2-5; 7 bases fit TRBD1. The CDR3 covers 11 residues. Germline V lookup: CDR1 SEHNR, CDR2 FQNEAQ (reference sequence). Losses at the gene ends were 5 bases for V and 7 bases for J; bases not matched to a gene: 1. The CDR3, as DNA: TGTGCCAGCAGCCCAGGGGGGACCCAGTACTTC. It is translated as CASSPGGTQYF.

The sample holds a few counts of this clone. The chain recombines TRBV4-2 with TRBJ1-1, with D possibly TRBD1 on 5 matching bases. Germline V gene data show CDR1 as LGHNA and CDR2 as YNFKEQ. This CDR3 contains 13 residues. V was trimmed by 6 bases and J by 1 base, leaving 9 bases between them. CDR3 protein: CASRTQGNTEAFF. CDR3 in DNA: TGTGCCAGCAGAACCCAGGGGAACACTGAAGCTTTCTTT.

V usage is TRBV27 and J usage is TRBJ2-7; D gene unclear. The germline CDR1 and CDR2 sequences are MNHEY and SMNVEV (reference sequence). The CDR3 totals 11 residues. V was cut by 6 bases and J by 2 bases, with 5 bases left in between. The CDR3 sequence is CASSSAYEQYF. The CDR3 DNA is TGTGCCAGCAGCTCGGCCTACGAGCAGTACTTC.

The chain links TRBV7-2 to TRBJ2-3, with 8 bases aligning to TRBD2. In germline, CDR1 is SGHTA, CDR2 FQGNSA. The trim removed 1 base at V and 0 bases at J, leaving 9 bases unmatched. CDR3 length equals 18 residues. The CDR3 DNA is TGTGCCAGCAGCTTAGAGAGCGGGGGAGTTACTAGCACAGATACGCAGTATTTT. This sequence encodes CASSLESGGVTSTDTQYF.

The V call is TRBV5-4, the J call TRBJ2-3; 11 positions agree with TRBD2. In germline, CDR1 is SGHNT, CDR2 YYREEE (reference sequence). V lost 3 bases, J lost 0 bases, and 3 bases stayed unmatched. The CDR3 is made up of 16 amino acids. The CDR3 sequence is CASSSASGRSTDTQYF. The CDR3 bases are TGTGCCAGCAGCTCTGCTAGCGGGAGGAGCACAGATACGCAGTATTTT.

This clone was seen ten or more times. The rearrangement joins TRBV7-9 to TRBJ2-2, with a tentative D call TRBD1 (5 bases). Germline values: CDR1 SEHNR, CDR2 FQNEAQ (reference sequence). V lost 4 bases to trimming and J lost 3 bases, with 12 bases between them. The CDR3 consists of 15 residues. CDR3 region: CASSSPGIYTGELFF. CDR3 DNA sequence: TGTGCCAGCAGCTCACCAGGGATTTACACCGGGGAGCTGTTTTTT.

CDR3 nucleotide sequence: TGTGCCAGCAGCCCTTGGGGGGGGGATACGCAGTATTTT. Encoded protein: CASSPWGGDTQYF. The chain couples TRBV7-3 to TRBJ2-3; TRBD2 aligns across 7 bases. Trimming at V came to 5 bases and at J to 6 bases, leaving 5 bases not matched to a gene. This CDR3 region has 13 residues. The germline gives CDR1 SGHTA, CDR2 FQGTGA.

The chain uses TRBV19 and TRBJ2-2; a possible D gene is TRBD1 (6 bases). This CDR3 contains 16 residues. The ends were cut back, 3 bases at V and 4 bases at J, with 15 bases in the middle. Germline V lookup: CDR1 LNHDA, CDR2 SQIVND (reference sequence). As DNA, the CDR3 is TGTGCCAGTAGTATTCCCGGGACACTCCTCACCGGGGAGCTGTTTTTT. Protein product: CASSIPGTLLTGELFF.

This clone has more than one count but fewer than ten. The rearrangement links TRBV2 to TRBJ2-3; tentatively, D is TRBD2 (5 bases). Germline CDR1 reads SNHLY; CDR2 reads FYNNEI. This CDR3 comprises 12 residues. Between the trimmed V and J ends, which lost 3 bases and 14 bases, there was a span of 15 bases. CDR3 loop: CASSERAPPLYF. The CDR3 DNA sequence: TGTGCCAGCAGTGAGAGGGCTCCCCCGTTGTATTTT.

This clone was seen a few times. The junction departs from germline at one end; a sequencing error may be responsible. The rearrangement joins TRBV5-6 to TRBJ1-5, with a weak D call TRBD1 (5 bases). The CDR3 spans 17 residues. Germline-derived CDR1 and CDR2 are SGHDT and YYEEEE. The CDR3 sequence: CASSQDASGEIHQPQHF. The DNA for the CDR3 is TGCGCCAGCAGCCAAGATGCATCGGGGGAGATCCATCAGCCCCAGCATTTT.

The chain recombines TRBV19 with TRBJ2-1, with 9 bases lining up with TRBD2. In germline, CDR1 is LNHDA, CDR2 SQIVND (reference sequence). The V and J ends lost 6 bases and 6 bases, in that order; junction bases with no gene match: 12. This CDR3 has 16 amino acids. The CDR3 DNA reads TGTGCCAGTAGCTCCCTTGGACTAGCGCAGAGCAATGAGCAGTTCTTC. As protein: CASSSLGLAQSNEQFF.

This chain joins TRBV12-5 and TRBJ2-3; D unclear. V was trimmed by 4 bases and J by 5 bases, leaving 16 bases between them. CDR3 length: 15 residues. Germline V gene lookup returns CDR1 LGHNT and CDR2 FRNRAP. Here the CDR3 DNA reads TGTGCTAGTGGTTACGGCCAGACGAGACTAGATACGCAGTATTTT. Its translation is CASGYGQTRLDTQYF.

In its sample, this clone was seen once. The gene calls are TRBV7-8 and TRBJ2-4; 7 nucleotides align to TRBD2. With V trimmed by 1 base and J by 2 bases, 8 bases remained unmatched. This CDR3 is 17 amino acids long. Germline V lookup: CDR1 SGHVS, CDR2 FQNEAQ. DNA of the CDR3: TGTGCCAGCAGCTTAGGGGGGAGCGGGACTACCAAAAACATTCAGTACTTC. Protein product: CASSLGGSGTTKNIQYF.

CDR3 bases: TGCGCCAGCAGCCAGACAGGGCCTGGGGCCAACGTCCTGACTTTC. Protein: CASSQTGPGANVLTF. V is TRBV5-1 and J is TRBJ2-6; 7 nucleotides agree with TRBD1. The J segment lost 2 bases and the V segment lost 4 bases, leaving 3 bases of the junction unmatched. The length of the CDR3 is 15 residues. CDR1 is SGHRS and CDR2 is YFSETQ in the germline V gene.

In its sample, this clone was seen a few times. The chain joins TRBV5-6 to TRBJ2-7, with TRBD1 as a possible D gene (6 bases). The germline gives CDR1 SGHDT, CDR2 YYEEEE. This CDR3 has 14 amino acids. Trimming took off 3 bases at V and 2 bases at J, with 12 bases between the two ends. In nucleotides, the CDR3 is TGTGCCAGCAGCTGGTCAGGGGCCCCCTACGAGCAGTACTTC. Encoded protein: CASSWSGAPYEQYF.

By sample share, this clone is medium-sized. The V and J genes are TRBV10-3 and TRBJ1-2; a weak D match, TRBD1 (6 bases). This CDR3 contains 14 residues. V was pared by 10 bases and J by 0 bases, with 15 bases between. Germline V gives CDR1 ENHRY, CDR2 SYGVKD. CDR3: CATTPRTANYGYTF. In nucleotides, the CDR3 is TGTGCCACCACGCCCCGGACAGCTAACTATGGCTACACCTTC.

V is TRBV29-1 and J is TRBJ2-7, with 11 positions matching TRBD1. With V trimmed by 1 base and J by 0 bases, 2 bases remained unmatched. CDR3 length: 15 residues. The germline V gene encodes CDR1 SQVTM and CDR2 ANQGSEA. CDR3 DNA: TGCAGCGTTGAAGGGGGGACAGGGGGCTCCTACGAGCAGTACTTC. It codes for CSVEGGTGGSYEQYF.

V is TRBV28 and J is TRBJ2-3, with D possibly matching TRBD2 (6 bases). There are 14 residues in the CDR3. The V end was cut by 3 bases, the J end by 1 base, with 8 bases between. The germline V gene has CDR1 MDHEN and CDR2 SYDVKM. The CDR3 is CASSFVAGTDTQYF. DNA for the CDR3: TGTGCCAGCAGTTTTGTAGCGGGCACAGATACGCAGTATTTT.

The chain couples TRBV4-3 to TRBJ2-1; D gene unclear. Trimming removed 4 bases at V and 0 bases at J, with 7 bases between. Germline-derived CDR1 and CDR2 are LGHNA and YSLEER. The CDR3 has 14 residues. The CDR3 sequence is CASSRRSSYNEQFF. The CDR3, as DNA: TGCGCCAGCAGCCGTCGGAGCTCCTACAATGAGCAGTTCTTC.

The chain has TRBV6-5 and TRBJ2-1; 8 nucleotides match TRBD2. Germline assignment: CDR1 MNHEY and CDR2 SVGAGI. CDR3 size: 16 residues. J gave up 0 bases and V 4 bases, and 5 bases lay outside the gene matches. The CDR3 DNA follows: TGTGCCAGCAGTTCATTCGGGAGGGACTCCTACAATGAGCAGTTCTTC. This translates into CASSSFGRDSYNEQFF.

V and J are TRBV30 and TRBJ1-3, with TRBD1 matching over 7 bases. From germline, CDR1 is GTSNPN and CDR2 SVGIG (reference sequence). The CDR3 contains 14 residues. V lost 3 bases and J lost 4; bases outside the gene matches: 6. CDR3 nucleotides: TGTGCCTGGAGCAGGCGGACAGGAGGAAACACCATATATTTT. Translating it yields CAWSRRTGGNTIYF.

This clone was seen a handful of times. CDR3 loop: CASSQVVRDSQYF. The CDR3, as DNA: TGCGCCAGCAGCCAAGTGGTACGGGACAGCCAGTACTTC. This rearrangement joins TRBV4-3 to TRBJ2-4, with 7 bases lining up with TRBD1. The J segment lost 13 bases and the V segment lost 1 base, leaving 7 bases of the junction unmatched. The CDR3 extends over 13 amino acids. Germline CDR1 and CDR2: LGHNA and YSLEER.